The 26 T cell receptor beta chains listed next were all sequenced from one sample in a study of CD8 T cells in Susac syndrome. An input of roughly 0.45 to 1 ug of RNA was subjected to reverse transcription using random hexamers. TCRdb fed the immunoSEQ multiplex PCR reads into MiXCR, producing one record per CDR3 protein. Of about 240,000 distinct CDR3 sequences in the sample, almost 97% were seen once. Sequenced: CD4+ T cells from PBMCs. Receptors were obtained from a human donor with Susac syndrome.

The chain is built from TRBV19 and TRBJ2-7; TRBD1 agrees at 7 bases. The CDR3 has 15 residues. V shed 4 bases, J shed 1 base, and the junction held 7 bases outside the gene matches. CDR1 is LNHDA and CDR2 is SQIVND in the germline V gene (reference sequence). The CDR3 sequence is CASSTQPGQSYEQYF. The CDR3 nucleotides read TGTGCCAGTAGTACCCAACCGGGACAGTCCTACGAGCAGTACTTC.

The chain joins TRBV30 to TRBJ1-2, with D possibly TRBD1 on 6 matching bases. The V gene lost 1 base and the J gene lost 6 bases, with 18 bases spanning the gap. CDR3 size: 15 residues. In germline, CDR1 is GTSNPN, CDR2 SVGIG (reference sequence). DNA for the CDR3: TGTGCCTGGAGTGGACGGGGGGGCGTATTTGATGGCTACACCTTC. Its translation is CAWSGRGGVFDGYTF. The full variable domain, completed using reference TRBV30 and TRBJ1-2, is SQTIHQWPATLVQPVGSPLSLECTVEGTSNPNLYWYRQAAGRGLQLLFYSVGIGQISSEVPQNLSASRPQDRQFILSSKKLLLSDSGFYLCAWSGRGGVFDGYTFGSGTRLTVV.

The rearrangement joins TRBV29-1 to TRBJ2-2; 12 bases map to TRBD2. Trimming at V came to 5 bases and at J to 7 bases, leaving 8 bases not matched to a gene. Germline V gene data show CDR1 as SQVTM and CDR2 as ANQGSEA. This CDR3 region has 15 residues. CDR3 bases: TGCAGCGTTTCTAGCGGGAGGGCCGTTGGCGGGGAGCTGTTTTTT. Translated: CSVSSGRAVGGELFF.

V gene TRBV4-1 combines with J gene TRBJ2-3, with a weak D call TRBD1 (6 bases). V was clipped by 1 base and J by 0 bases, with 14 bases between them. The CDR3 loop spans 17 amino acids. Per the germline V gene, CDR1 is MGHRA and CDR2 is YSYEKL. As DNA, the CDR3 is TGCGCCAGCAGCCAAGCTGGACAGAGTCATAGCACAGATACGCAGTATTTT. Translating gives CASSQAGQSHSTDTQYF.

This sequence joins TRBV11-2 and TRBJ2-1; tentative D call: TRBD2 (5 bases). Trimming removed 4 bases from V and 5 bases from J, with 12 bases in between. This CDR3 is 14 amino acids long. Germline CDR1 and CDR2: SGHAT and FQNNGV. CDR3 in DNA: TGTGCCAGCAGCTCGGGGTGGCTGAACAATGAGCAGTTCTTC. Encoded protein: CASSSGWLNNEQFF.

This chain uses TRBV20-1 with TRBJ2-3; D ambiguous. There are 11 residues in the CDR3. V was clipped by 3 bases and J by 8 bases, with 9 bases between them. The germline V gene has CDR1 DFQATT and CDR2 SNEGSKA (reference sequence). CDR3 nucleotide sequence: TGCAGTGCTAGTCCGGTGGGTACGCAGTATTTT. This gives the protein CSASPVGTQYF.

The V call is TRBV9, the J call TRBJ2-7; TRBD2 agrees at 12 bases. V lost 1 base and J lost 5; bases outside the gene matches: 10. The CDR3 runs to 17 residues. CDR1 and CDR2 (germline): SGDLS, YYNGEE. DNA for the CDR3: TGTGCCAGCAGCGTAAATCCCCTAGCGGGAGGGGACAACGAGCAGTACTTC. The encoded protein is CASSVNPLAGGDNEQYF.

The chain couples TRBV7-6 to TRBJ2-2; 7 positions agree with TRBD2. The V gene end was trimmed by 7 bases and the J gene end by 6 bases; junction bases not matched to a gene: 8. This CDR3 has 14 amino acids. Germline V gene lookup returns CDR1 SGHVS and CDR2 FNYEAQ. This chain's CDR3 is CASKIGEGSGELFF. The CDR3 DNA is TGTGCCAGCAAGATAGGGGAGGGCTCCGGGGAGCTGTTTTTT.

The chain combines TRBV27 with TRBJ2-3; a possible D gene is TRBD2 (5 bases). Germline-derived CDR1 and CDR2 are MNHEY and SMNVEV (reference sequence). Trimming pared 6 bases from V and 0 bases from J, leaving 7 bases between. This CDR3 is 13 amino acids long. The CDR3 is CASSWESTDTQYF. The CDR3 nucleotides are TGTGCCAGCAGCTGGGAGAGCACAGATACGCAGTATTTT.

The CDR3 region is CASSFSSGELFF. The CDR3 nucleotides read TGTGCCAGCAGCTTTAGCTCCGGGGAGCTGTTTTTT. The rearrangement joins TRBV13 to TRBJ2-2, with no clear D. CDR1 is PRHDT and CDR2 is FYEKMQ in the germline V gene (reference sequence). The CDR3 spans 12 residues. Trimming removed 3 bases at V and 6 bases at J, with 5 bases between.

This rearrangement joins TRBV20-1 to TRBJ2-1; 13 nucleotides align to TRBD2. J was trimmed by 8 bases and V by 0 bases; bases with no gene match: 4. The CDR3 contains 15 residues. Per germline, CDR1 DFQATT and CDR2 SNEGSKA (reference sequence). This chain's CDR3 is CSARDGTSGKHEQFF. In DNA, the CDR3 is TGCAGTGCTAGAGACGGGACTAGCGGGAAGCATGAGCAGTTCTTC.

This clonotype was picked up one time. The rearrangement links TRBV15 to TRBJ2-2; TRBD1 might be the D (8 bases). Germline V lookup: CDR1 LNHNV, CDR2 YYDKDF (reference sequence). The CDR3 has 16 amino acids. Trimming took off 2 bases at V and 7 bases at J, with 17 bases between the two ends. CDR3: CATSRSTGEGGGELFF. The CDR3, as DNA: TGTGCCACCAGCAGATCGACAGGGGAGGGCGGCGGGGAGCTGTTTTTT.

The chain links TRBV25-1 to TRBJ1-4, with 9 bases fitting TRBD1. The germline V gene encodes CDR1 MGHDK and CDR2 SYGVNS. CDR3 length: 16 amino acids. Unmatched junction bases numbered 8, after V lost 1 base and J lost 8 bases. The CDR3 DNA sequence: TGTGCCAGCAGTGAATGGGGGGGACAGGGATGGGAAAAACTGTTTTTT. It specifies CASSEWGGQGWEKLFF.

This clonotype has only one observation. J is TRBJ1-1 and V is TRBV10-3; TRBD1 aligns across 7 bases. The CDR3 sequence is 13 residues long. The germline CDR1 and CDR2 sequences are ENHRY and SYGVKD. With V trimmed by 7 bases and J by 0 bases, 2 bases remained unmatched. CDR3 protein: CAIMDRMNTEAFF. The CDR3 nucleotides are TGTGCCATCATGGACAGGATGAACACTGAAGCTTTCTTT.

The chain has TRBV18 and TRBJ1-1; D unresolved. V was cut by 5 bases and J by 1 base, with 11 bases left in between. The germline V gene encodes CDR1 KGHSH and CDR2 LQKENI. CDR3 length: 14 residues. DNA for the CDR3: TGTGCCAGCTCAAACATCGGGCAGAACACTGAAGCTTTCTTT. Translation: CASSNIGQNTEAFF.

The CDR3 bases are TGTGCCAGCAGCCAGAGGCCGACAGGGTCTGAAGCTTTCTTT. Translated: CASSQRPTGSEAFF. The chain couples TRBV3-1 to TRBJ1-1; 7 bases map to TRBD1. CDR3 length: 14 amino acids. Germline assignment: CDR1 LGHDT and CDR2 YNNKEL (reference sequence). Trimming at V came to 3 bases and at J to 6 bases, leaving 7 bases not matched to a gene.

The CDR3 DNA reads TGTGCCAGCAGTGAATATAGGCCCCAAGAGACCCAGTACTTC. Its protein product is CASSEYRPQETQYF. The J gene is TRBJ2-5, the V gene TRBV25-1; D is ambiguous. Trimming cost V 0 bases and J 1 base, with 6 bases left between them. Germline V gene data show CDR1 as MGHDK and CDR2 as SYGVNS. The CDR3 totals 14 residues.

This chain joins TRBV7-3 and TRBJ2-7; D possibly corresponds to TRBD1 (5 bases). CDR1 and CDR2 from the germline V gene are SGHTA and FQGTGA. Trimming pared 1 base from V and 5 bases from J, leaving 9 bases between. The CDR3 is 13 residues long. CDR3 nucleotides: TGTGCCAGCAGCTTAAGCAGGGCCCACGAGCAGTACTTC. This sequence encodes CASSLSRAHEQYF.

This chain connects TRBV20-1 to TRBJ2-7; 7 nucleotides align to TRBD2. The CDR3 totals 13 residues. Germline loops: CDR1 DFQATT, CDR2 SNEGSKA (reference sequence). V shed 6 bases and J 2 bases; nucleotides not matched to a gene: 7. CDR3 sequence (DNA): TGCAGTGCAACCGGGACTAACCCCTACGAGCAGTACTTC. This sequence encodes CSATGTNPYEQYF.

The chain combines TRBV20-1 with TRBJ1-2; TRBD1 is a possible D gene (5 bases). CDR1 DFQATT and CDR2 SNEGSKA come from the germline V gene (reference sequence). Deletions cut 5 bases from V and 6 bases from J, with 16 bases between. This CDR3 comprises 13 residues. In nucleotides, the CDR3 is TGCAGTGCTGGATCCGGGACCGGGGATGGCTACACCTTC. Translation gives CSAGSGTGDGYTF.

V gene TRBV9 combines with J gene TRBJ1-3; 9 bases are a match to TRBD1. Trimming at V came to 3 bases and at J to 9 bases, leaving 10 bases not matched to a gene. Looked up from germline, CDR1 is SGDLS and CDR2 is YYNGEE. The CDR3 runs 15 residues. CDR3 nucleotides: TGTGCCAGCAGCGCCCGTGGGACAGGGAGCGGCACCATATATTTT. This gives the protein CASSARGTGSGTIYF.

The chain's CDR3 is CASSRAGGDEQYF. The CDR3 nucleotides are TGCGCCAGCAGTCGAGCGGGAGGGGACGAGCAGTACTTC. The chain is built from TRBV10-2 and TRBJ2-7; 10 positions match TRBD2. V lost 5 bases and J lost 5; bases outside the gene matches: 3. In germline, CDR1 is WSHSY, CDR2 SAAADI. The CDR3 sequence is 13 residues long.

The V and J genes are TRBV18 and TRBJ2-7; 8 bases are shared with TRBD2. The V gene end was trimmed by 0 bases and the J gene end by 6 bases; junction bases not matched to a gene: 4. This CDR3 region has 14 residues. CDR1 is KGHSH, CDR2 LQKENI, per germline. For the CDR3, the DNA is TGTGCCAGCTCACCACCCCGGACTAGCAGCGAGCAGTACTTC. Translated, it gives CASSPPRTSSEQYF.

The gene calls are TRBV29-1 and TRBJ2-7; tentatively, D is TRBD2 (6 bases). V lost 4 bases, J lost 2 bases, and 9 bases lay in between. Germline V CDR1 and CDR2: SQVTM, ANQGSEA. This CDR3 spans 12 amino acids. The DNA of the CDR3 is TGCAGCGTTGTTAGCGGTACCTACGAGCAGTACTTC. It specifies CSVVSGTYEQYF.

This clonotype was recorded once. The chain is built from TRBV11-3 and TRBJ2-7; D not certain. In germline, CDR1 is SGHNT, CDR2 YENEEA. This CDR3 contains 14 residues. V was trimmed by 4 bases and J by 5 bases, leaving 15 bases between them. The CDR3 protein is CASSSDARYHEQYF. CDR3 bases: TGTGCCAGCAGCTCCGATGCGAGGTACCACGAGCAGTACTTC.

The chain links TRBV6-5 to TRBJ2-7; 8 nucleotides align to TRBD2. With V trimmed by 0 bases and J by 0 bases, 1 base remained unmatched. The CDR3 extends over 15 amino acids. From germline, CDR1 is MNHEY and CDR2 SVGAGI. The CDR3 bases are TGTGCCAGCAGTTACTCCGGGACTAGCTCCTACGAGCAGTACTTC. Protein: CASSYSGTSSYEQYF.